A single sample is the source of the 10 T cell receptor beta chains below, sequenced in a study of blood T cells in healthy people across ages. Together with a sample-barcoded 5' primer, a J-beta primer mix was included in a second PCR lasting about 7 to 11 cycles. TCRdb re-analysed the 5' RACE reads in MiXCR, keeping a single row per CDR3 protein. Of hundreds of thousands of distinct CDR3 sequences listed, around a fifth were seen once; the top ten hold about 22%. Sequencing was done on a sample of blood. The source is a man between 70 and 80 years old in good health.

The CDR3 region is CAISESPGLPYNEQFF. For the CDR3, the DNA is TGTGCCATCAGTGAGTCCCCAGGGCTACCTTACAATGAGCAGTTCTTC. V usage is TRBV10-3 and J usage is TRBJ2-1; D is perhaps TRBD1 (5 bases). Trimming took off 0 bases at V and 4 bases at J, with 13 bases between the two ends. The germline V gene encodes CDR1 ENHRY and CDR2 SYGVKD. The CDR3 has 16 amino acids.

The rearrangement uses TRBV14 and TRBJ2-5; D remains ambiguous. The end of the DNA is better explained by TRBJ2-7, so the J call may be wrong. CDR1 is SGHDN and CDR2 is FVKESK in the germline V gene. This CDR3 is 19 amino acids long. The CDR3 region has the DNA TGTGCCAGCAGCGTAGGGCCGGTACTTGGAGTAGGTGATAGCTACGAGCAGTACTTC. As protein: CASSVGPVLGVGDSYEQYF.

This clonotype was detected only once. As the CDR3 is not closed by the conserved phenylalanine or tryptophan, this likely results from a read error. This rearrangement joins TRBV20-1 to TRBJ2-3, with 7 bases fitting TRBD2. Germline CDR1 DFQATT, CDR2 SNEGSKA (reference sequence). The CDR3 covers 14 residues. V was pared by 8 bases and J by 5 bases, with 13 bases of the junction left unmatched. CDR3 amino acids: CSSTWEGRGDTQYL. In DNA form, the CDR3 reads TGCAGTAGTACATGGGAGGGCCGGGGAGATACGCAGTATCTT.

In regard to this clonotype: At one boundary the junction diverges from the germline segment, which might be a read error. The V and J genes are TRBV6-6 and TRBJ2-3, with TRBD2 matching over 10 bases. Looked up from germline, CDR1 is MNHNY and CDR2 is SVGAGI (reference sequence). The CDR3 totals 15 residues. The CDR3 sequence: CASRRLAGLTGTQYF. The CDR3 nucleotides read TGTGCCAGCAGAAGACTAGCGGGCCTCACAGGTACGCAGTATTTT.

This clonotype was observed once. The chain joins TRBV18 to TRBJ1-1; weak D call: TRBD1 (6 bases). Trimming pared 3 bases from V and 3 bases from J, leaving 11 bases between. Germline CDR1 is KGHSH and CDR2 is LQKENI. The CDR3 has 14 residues. Here the CDR3 DNA reads TGTGCCAGCTCACCGGGGGCGGTGGACACTGAAGCTTTCTTT. Protein sequence: CASSPGAVDTEAFF.

The chain has TRBV6-5 and TRBJ1-1, with D possibly TRBD1 on 5 matching bases. Germline lookup yields CDR1 MNHEY and CDR2 SVGAGI. The CDR3 spans 17 residues. Deletions cut 0 bases from V and 0 bases from J, with 14 bases between. The CDR3 nucleotides are TGTGCCAGCAGTTACTCGGCAGTATGGGGGTTGAACACTGAAGCTTTCTTT. It translates to CASSYSAVWGLNTEAFF.

This clonotype has a handful of counts. CDR3 sequence: CASSLDGRQTEAFF. CDR3 coding DNA: TGTGCCAGCAGTTTAGATGGTCGACAGACTGAAGCTTTCTTT. This chain joins TRBV28 and TRBJ1-1, with D possibly being TRBD1 (5 bases). The CDR3 consists of 14 residues. With 2 bases removed from V and 5 bases from J, the gap between germline ends came to 12 bases. The V gene's germline CDR1 is MDHEN and CDR2 SYDVKM.

This clonotype turned up a few times. This chain joins TRBV12-3 or TRBV12-4 and TRBJ2-3, with D maybe TRBD1 (6 bases). This CDR3 comprises 12 residues. Deletions cut 5 bases from V and 10 bases from J, with 13 bases between. CDR3 nucleotide sequence: TGTGCCAGCAGTCCACAGGGCGTTCCGCAGTATTTT. Residues: CASSPQGVPQYF.

This clonotype has just a few counts. In this CDR3 the conserved last residue, phenylalanine or tryptophan, is missing, so a read error is likely. The chain employs TRBV12-3 or TRBV12-4 and TRBJ1-2; maybe TRBD1 (5 bases). The CDR3 is made up of 13 amino acids. V lost 4 bases and J 4 bases, leaving 10 bases between the germline ends. The CDR3 region is CASSYQGFYGYTL. The CDR3 coding sequence is TGTGCCAGCAGTTATCAGGGTTTCTATGGCTACACCCTC.

The chain uses TRBV20-1 and TRBJ2-4, with a weak D call TRBD2 (5 bases). CDR1 is DFQATT and CDR2 is SNEGSKA in the germline V gene (reference sequence). Trimming took 6 bases from V and 1 from J, leaving 16 bases between them. This CDR3 has 15 residues. In DNA, the CDR3 is TGCAGTGCCCTCCCGCTAGCTGGGGCCAAAAACATTCAGTACTTC. Translation gives CSALPLAGAKNIQYF.